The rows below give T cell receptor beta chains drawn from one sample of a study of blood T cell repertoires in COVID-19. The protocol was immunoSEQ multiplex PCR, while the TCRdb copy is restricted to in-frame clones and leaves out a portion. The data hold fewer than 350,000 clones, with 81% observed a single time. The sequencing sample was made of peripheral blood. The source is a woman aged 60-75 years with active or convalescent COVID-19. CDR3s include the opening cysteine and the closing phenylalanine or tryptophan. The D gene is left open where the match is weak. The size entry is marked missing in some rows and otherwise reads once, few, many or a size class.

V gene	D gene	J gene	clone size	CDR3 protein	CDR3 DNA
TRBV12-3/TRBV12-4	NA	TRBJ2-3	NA	CASSLKGDTQYF	TGTGCCAGCAGTTTAAAGGGGGATACGCAGTATTTT
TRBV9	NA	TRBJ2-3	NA	CASGGNTDTQYF	TGTGCCAGCGGAGGGAACACAGATACGCAGTATTTT
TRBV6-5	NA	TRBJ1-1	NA	CASIQNTEAFF	TGTGCCAGCATACAGAACACTGAAGCTTTCTTT
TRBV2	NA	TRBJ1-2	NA	CASSEIETDYYGYTF	TGTGCCAGCAGTGAAATCGAGACAGACTACTATGGCTACACCTTC
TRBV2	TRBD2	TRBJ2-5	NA	CASSESGLAGGKTQYF	TGTGCCAGCAGTGAATCGGGACTAGCGGGGGGGAAGACCCAGTACTTC
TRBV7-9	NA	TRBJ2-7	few	CASSSPTEGVPYEQYF	TGTGCCAGCAGCTCCCCGACTGAAGGGGTACCCTACGAGCAGTACTTC
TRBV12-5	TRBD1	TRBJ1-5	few	CASGLEKGGQGAWPQHF	TGTGCTAGTGGTTTGGAAAAGGGCGGACAGGGGGCTTGGCCCCAGCATTTT
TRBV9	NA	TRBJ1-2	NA	CASSGGGYTF	TGTGCCAGCAGCGGAGGCGGCTACACCTTC
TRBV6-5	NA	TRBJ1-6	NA	CASSYAIGGNSPLHF	TGTGCCAGCAGTTACGCGATAGGGGGAAATTCACCCCTCCACTTT
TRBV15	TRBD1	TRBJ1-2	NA	CATATGTGDSGYTF	TGTGCCACAGCCACCGGGACAGGGGATTCCGGCTACACCTTC
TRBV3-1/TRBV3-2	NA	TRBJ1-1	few	CASAIASTEAFF	TGTGCCAGCGCGATAGCCTCCACTGAAGCTTTCTTT
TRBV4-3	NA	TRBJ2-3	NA	CASSQDARGTVSTDTQYF	TGCGCCAGCAGCCAAGACGCCCGCGGGACAGTTAGCACAGATACGCAGTATTTT
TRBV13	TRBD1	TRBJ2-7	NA	CASSSGQYYEQYF	TGTGCCAGCAGCTCGGGACAGTACTACGAGCAGTACTTC
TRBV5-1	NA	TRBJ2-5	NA	CASSLNGGQETQYF	TGCGCCAGCAGCCTAAACGGGGGTCAAGAGACCCAGTACTTC